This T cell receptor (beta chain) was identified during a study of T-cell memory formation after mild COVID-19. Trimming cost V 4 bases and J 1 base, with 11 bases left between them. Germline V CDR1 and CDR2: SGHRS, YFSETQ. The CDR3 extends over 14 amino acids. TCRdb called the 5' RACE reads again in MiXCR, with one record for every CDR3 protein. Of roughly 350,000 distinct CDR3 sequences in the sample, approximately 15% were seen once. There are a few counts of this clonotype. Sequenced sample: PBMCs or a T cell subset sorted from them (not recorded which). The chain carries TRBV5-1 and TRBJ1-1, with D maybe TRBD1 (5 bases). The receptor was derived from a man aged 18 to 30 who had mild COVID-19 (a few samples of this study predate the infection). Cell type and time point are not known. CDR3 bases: TGCGCCAGCAGCCTAGACAGCCAGAACACTGAAGCTTTCTTT. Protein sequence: CASSLDSQNTEAFF.